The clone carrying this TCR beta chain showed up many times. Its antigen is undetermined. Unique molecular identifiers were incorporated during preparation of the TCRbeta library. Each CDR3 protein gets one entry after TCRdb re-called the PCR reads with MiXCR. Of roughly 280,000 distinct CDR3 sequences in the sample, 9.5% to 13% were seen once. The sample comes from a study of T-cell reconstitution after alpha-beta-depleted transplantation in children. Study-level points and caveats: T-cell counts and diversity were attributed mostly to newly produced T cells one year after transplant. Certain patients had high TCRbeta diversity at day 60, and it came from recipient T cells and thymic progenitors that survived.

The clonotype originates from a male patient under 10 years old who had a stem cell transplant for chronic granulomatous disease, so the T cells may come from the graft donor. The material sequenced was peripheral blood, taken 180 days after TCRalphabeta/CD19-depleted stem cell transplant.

CDR3 in amino acids: CAARHGEKEQYF. DNA for the CDR3: TGTGCAGCGAGGCACGGCGAAAAGGAGCAGTACTTC. V gene TRBV7-8 combines with J gene TRBJ2-7, with no clear D. Per the germline V gene, CDR1 is SGHVS and CDR2 is FQNEAQ. This CDR3 has 12 amino acids.